Below, 24 T cell receptor beta chains from the same sample are listed, as sequenced in a study of blood T cells in healthy people across ages. It was with a sample-barcoded 5' primer and a J-beta primer mix that a second PCR of roughly 7 to 12 cycles was run. Each CDR3 protein is one row after TCRdb ran MiXCR on the 5' RACE reads. The data hold 650,000 to 1,000,000 distinct CDR3 sequences, with about half observed a single time. Sequences were obtained from blood. These receptors all stem from a man at least 80 years old in good health.

This rearrangement joins TRBV27 to TRBJ2-1; possibly TRBD1 for D (7 bases). Between the trimmed V and J ends, which lost 5 bases and 7 bases, there was a span of 18 bases. CDR1 is MNHEY and CDR2 is SMNVEV in the germline V gene (reference sequence). This CDR3 has 15 residues. DNA for the CDR3: TGTGCCAGCAGTCATGGAGGGGGCGTTTTGAATGAGCAGTTCTTC. It codes for CASSHGGGVLNEQFF.

In this sample, this clonotype turned up a few times. The CDR3 bases are TGTGCCAGCAAGACCCTCGGACAGGCACGCACAGATACGCAGTATTTT. The encoded protein is CASKTLGQARTDTQYF. This sequence joins TRBV2 and TRBJ2-3; 7 positions match TRBD1. Germline values: CDR1 SNHLY, CDR2 FYNNEI. J lost 1 base, V lost 7 bases, and 11 bases had no gene match. CDR3 length: 16 amino acids.

This clonotype has only a few counts. V usage is TRBV5-8 and J usage is TRBJ2-1; 7 bases map to TRBD2. V lost 2 bases to trimming and J lost 10 bases; unmatched junction nucleotides: 3. The germline gives CDR1 SGHTS, CDR2 YDEGEE. This CDR3 spans 12 amino acids. The CDR3 sequence: CASSFPAGEQFF. The CDR3 nucleotides are TGTGCCAGCAGCTTCCCAGCGGGGGAGCAGTTCTTC. Looking up the rest from reference TRBV5-8 and TRBJ2-1 gives the full variable domain: EAGVTQSPTHLIKTRGQQATLRCSPISGHTSVYWYQQALGLGLQFLLWYDEGEERNRGNFPPRFSGRQFPNYSSELNVNALELEDSALYLCASSFPAGEQFFGPGTRLTVL.

The rearrangement joins TRBV7-2 to TRBJ2-1; unclear D gene. V was shortened by 7 bases and J by 4 bases, with 17 bases between the two germline ends. The CDR3 runs 15 residues. Germline assignment: CDR1 SGHTA and CDR2 FQGNSA. Here the CDR3 reads CASNSSVTEYNEQFF. The CDR3 DNA follows: TGTGCCAGCAACTCCAGTGTAACGGAATACAATGAGCAGTTCTTC.

This clonotype was picked up a small number of times. The chain carries TRBV4-2 and TRBJ2-1, with 7 bases matching TRBD2. V lost 4 bases to trimming and J lost 6 bases; unmatched junction nucleotides: 12. Germline-derived CDR1 and CDR2 are LGHNA and YNFKEQ. The CDR3 is 16 amino acids. The CDR3 is CASSRRGAGDPNEQFF. CDR3 nucleotides: TGTGCCAGCAGCCGCAGAGGGGCGGGGGACCCCAATGAGCAGTTCTTC.

This clonotype occurred a few times. The gene calls are TRBV9 and TRBJ2-5, with TRBD2 matching over 7 bases. The CDR3 spans 16 residues. CDR1 and CDR2 from the germline V gene are SGDLS and YYNGEE. V lost 0 bases to trimming and J lost 5 bases; unmatched junction nucleotides: 10. The CDR3 reads CASSVGSGGSEETQYF. The CDR3 DNA follows: TGTGCCAGCAGCGTAGGTTCCGGCGGGAGTGAGGAGACCCAGTACTTC.

V usage is TRBV5-1 and J usage is TRBJ2-3; 8 bases are shared with TRBD2. CDR1 and CDR2 (germline): SGHRS, YFSETQ. With 0 bases clipped from V and 1 base from J, the junction kept 10 bases outside the gene matches. There are 18 residues in the CDR3. The CDR3 bases are TGCGCCAGCAGCTTGGAAGGGGCGGCGGGAGGACGCACAGATACGCAGTATTTT. It translates to CASSLEGAAGGRTDTQYF. Full variable domain (outside the CDR3, taken from reference TRBV5-1 and TRBJ2-3): KAGVTQTPRYLIKTRGQQVTLSCSPISGHRSVSWYQQTPGQGLQFLFEYFSETQRNKGNFPGRFSGRQFSNSRSEMNVSTLELGDSALYLCASSLEGAAGGRTDTQYFGPGTRLTVL.

The rearrangement uses TRBV12-3 or TRBV12-4 and TRBJ1-5; no clear D gene. The CDR3 totals 17 residues. V gave up 0 bases and J gave up 1 base, with 13 bases separating them. CDR3 coding DNA: TGTGCCAGCAGTTTAGCAAAGGGCCCGGGGAGCAATCAGCCCCAGCATTTT. It yields the protein CASSLAKGPGSNQPQHF.

This clonotype was counted at least ten times. This chain joins TRBV24-1 and TRBJ2-5; D ambiguous. The germline CDR1 and CDR2 sequences are KGHDR and SFDVKD. V lost 0 bases to trimming and J lost 5 bases, with 9 bases between them. The CDR3 consists of 14 residues. The CDR3 coding sequence is TGTGCCACCAGTGATTTGTCAAGGGATGAGACCCAGTACTTC. It translates to CATSDLSRDETQYF.

This clonotype was detected many times. CDR3 amino acids: CASSSGTSGNEQFF. The DNA for the CDR3 is TGCGCCAGCAGCTCCGGGACTAGCGGGAATGAGCAGTTCTTC. The chain uses TRBV5-1 and TRBJ2-1; 12 positions agree with TRBD2. Trimming took 3 bases from V and 7 from J; bases not matched to a gene: 2. Germline V gene sequence: CDR1 SGHRS, CDR2 YFSETQ. CDR3 size: 14 residues. Full variable domain (rest looked up from reference TRBV5-1 and TRBJ2-1): KAGVTQTPRYLIKTRGQQVTLSCSPISGHRSVSWYQQTPGQGLQFLFEYFSETQRNKGNFPGRFSGRQFSNSRSEMNVSTLELGDSALYLCASSSGTSGNEQFFGPGTRLTVL.

The table lists this clonotype with a few counts. J is TRBJ2-7 and V is TRBV4-3; D unresolved. V was shortened by 0 bases and J by 3 bases, with 18 bases between the two germline ends. CDR3 length equals 17 residues. Germline CDR1 is LGHNA and CDR2 is YSLEER. The CDR3, as DNA: TGCGCCAGCAGCCAAGATTTTGTGGCAGGAGAAGGCTACGAGCAGTACTTC. Its protein product is CASSQDFVAGEGYEQYF.

The chain joins TRBV5-1 to TRBJ2-5; D gene uncertain. Germline V CDR1 and CDR2: SGHRS, YFSETQ. This CDR3 is 13 amino acids long. The ends were cut back, 4 bases at V and 11 bases at J, with 18 bases in the middle. For the CDR3, the DNA is TGCGCCAGCAGCCGGAACGAGCCCTACAAGCAGTACTTC. Its protein product is CASSRNEPYKQYF.

This clonotype was observed a few times. This chain joins TRBV20-1 and TRBJ2-7; TRBD2 matches at 13 bases. V dropped 7 bases and J dropped 0; count of bases not matched to a gene: 9. CDR1 and CDR2 (germline): DFQATT, SNEGSKA (reference sequence). The CDR3 length is 16 residues. CDR3 sequence reads: CSVAGLAGKSSYEQYF. Here the CDR3 DNA reads TGCAGTGTGGCGGGACTAGCGGGGAAAAGCTCCTACGAGCAGTACTTC.

Concerning this clonotype: Sequence at one end of the junction differs from germline and may be a read error. The chain carries TRBV9 and TRBJ2-2; D is perhaps TRBD1 or TRBD2 (6 bases each). The CDR3 runs 16 residues. Germline loops: CDR1 SGDLS, CDR2 YYNGEE. Here the CDR3 reads CARSLGGTANTGELFF. CDR3 bases: TGTGCCCGCAGCTTAGGGGGGACCGCGAACACCGGGGAGCTGTTTTTT.

The chain employs TRBV7-2 and TRBJ2-1; D possibly corresponds to TRBD1 (5 bases). Germline-derived CDR1 and CDR2 are SGHTA and FQGNSA. The V end was cut by 5 bases, the J end by 6 bases, with 17 bases between. The CDR3 has 15 residues. The CDR3 spells CASSLGPQVSNEQFF. The CDR3 DNA sequence: TGTGCCAGCAGCCTGGGGCCCCAGGTGAGCAATGAGCAGTTCTTC. The full variable domain, with the rest looked up from reference TRBV7-2 and TRBJ2-1, is GAGVSQSPSNKVTEKGKDVELRCDPISGHTALYWYRQSLGQGLEFLIYFQGNSAPDKSGLPSDRFSAERTGGSVSTLTIQRTQQEDSAVYLCASSLGPQVSNEQFFGPGTRLTVL.

The CDR3 here is CASSPDSPEQYF. CDR3 in DNA: TGTGCCAGCAGCCCCGACAGCCCCGAGCAGTACTTC. The V and J genes are TRBV7-9 and TRBJ2-7; the D gene is possibly TRBD1 (5 bases). Trimming shortened V by 5 bases and J by 6 bases, and 11 bases separated the two germline ends. This CDR3 contains 12 residues. Germline assignment: CDR1 SEHNR and CDR2 FQNEAQ (reference sequence).

This chain joins TRBV24-1 and TRBJ2-2; D is uncertain. V dropped 4 bases and J dropped 3 bases, with 14 bases sitting between them. The CDR3 is made up of 16 amino acids. CDR1 KGHDR and CDR2 SFDVKD come from the germline V gene. This CDR3 is CATSEPSLLDTGELFF. The DNA for the CDR3 is TGTGCCACCAGTGAGCCCTCCCTGCTGGACACCGGGGAGCTGTTTTTT.

Regarding this clonotype: A read error may explain this, as a much larger clone is one base away. The chain uses TRBV28 and TRBJ2-5, with D possibly TRBD2 on 6 matching bases. The germline V gene has CDR1 MDHEN and CDR2 SYDVKM. The CDR3 loop spans 14 amino acids. Here the CDR3 DNA reads TGTGCCGGCAGCGCCCGGAGGGACCAAGAGACCCAGTACTTC. The encoded protein is CAGSARRDQETQYF.

This chain joins TRBV12-3 or TRBV12-4 and TRBJ2-1; maybe TRBD2 (5 bases). This CDR3 has 14 amino acids. Deletions cut 8 bases from V and 2 bases from J, with 13 bases between. CDR3 in DNA: TGTGCCAGCCGGAGCGGAGCTACCTACAATGAGCAGTTCTTC. This sequence encodes CASRSGATYNEQFF.

The chain couples TRBV27 to TRBJ1-4; 9 bases agree with TRBD1. J was trimmed by 3 bases and V by 6 bases; bases with no gene match: 11. The germline gives CDR1 MNHEY, CDR2 SMNVEV (reference sequence). This CDR3 is 17 amino acids long. The CDR3 sequence: CASSPTGQGRSNEKLFF. The CDR3 nucleotides read TGTGCCAGCAGCCCAACAGGACAGGGGCGGTCTAATGAAAAACTGTTTTTT.

The chain couples TRBV20-1 to TRBJ1-2; D unclear. Trimming cost V 3 bases and J 6 bases, with 11 bases left between them. CDR3 size: 12 residues. Germline assignment: CDR1 DFQATT and CDR2 SNEGSKA (reference sequence). This chain's CDR3 is CSARVNVNGYTF. The CDR3 DNA reads TGCAGTGCTAGGGTCAACGTCAATGGCTACACCTTC.

This clonotype has more than one count but fewer than ten. The chain is built from TRBV20-1 and TRBJ2-1; 8 bases match TRBD2. Germline lookup yields CDR1 DFQATT and CDR2 SNEGSKA (reference sequence). The CDR3 has 15 residues. The junction had 4 bases not matched to a gene; V was cut back by 3 bases and J by 0 bases. This CDR3 is CSARSLAGSYNEQFF. The CDR3 DNA reads TGCAGTGCTAGGTCCCTAGCGGGCTCCTACAATGAGCAGTTCTTC.

CDR3 DNA sequence: TGTGCCAGCAGTTCCCCGGGGGATAAGCCTGAAGCTTTCTTT. Translating it yields CASSSPGDKPEAFF. The chain carries TRBV12-3 or TRBV12-4 and TRBJ1-1; D possibly corresponds to TRBD1 (5 bases). Deletions cut 4 bases from V and 6 bases from J, with 15 bases between. CDR3 size: 14 residues.

The chain joins TRBV7-9 to TRBJ2-7, with D maybe TRBD1 (6 bases). The CDR3 has 14 amino acids. Germline V gene data show CDR1 as SEHNR and CDR2 as FQNEAQ (reference sequence). The ends were cut back, 5 bases at V and 2 bases at J, with 13 bases in the middle. CDR3 residues: CASSRRRDTYEQYF. The DNA for the CDR3 is TGTGCCAGCAGCCGCCGCAGGGACACCTACGAGCAGTACTTC.